This T cell receptor beta chain is drawn from a study of blood T cell repertoires in COVID-19. Study as a whole: Sources were T cells, B-cell-depleted T cells, or PBMCs; the material itself was cDNA or gDNA.

Under the authors' procedure: Reference gene primer amplification yielded estimated nucleated cell counts. Produced via immunoSEQ multiplex PCR; TCRdb's table is partial and in-frame only. The D gene and trimming were derived from the DNA, and the V and J assignments and clone size from that table. The profile shows some 400,000 clones, 70% to 90% of them singletons. This CDR3 is 14 amino acids long. V lost 1 base, J lost 6 bases, and 12 bases lay in between. Germline loops: CDR1 MNHEY, CDR2 SVGAGI. The sequence was obtained from a woman between 25 and 40 years old with COVID-19, enrolled during active disease. Sequencing was carried out using peripheral blood. The chain recombines TRBV6-5 with TRBJ1-2, with no clear D. CDR3 protein: CASSYLQQNDGYTF. In DNA form, the CDR3 reads TGTGCCAGCAGTTACTTACAGCAGAACGATGGCTACACCTTC.